Described below is a single TCR beta chain sequence and its context. Its antigen remains unidentified. The input lacks base qualities; no much larger clone sits a single base away. These data originate in a study of shared T cell receptors in the human thymus (dated by TCRdb to the early 2020s). General notes on the study: The study examined how the human thymus generates shared, self-reactive T-cell receptor alpha chains.

Trimming takes 10 bases from V and 0 bases from J, and the germline ends sit 8 bases apart. From its cysteine to its phenylalanine, the CDR3 spans 12 amino acids. Only CDR3 DNA is held: 36 bases, read in frame from base 1. Library preparation was by the immunoSEQ multiplex PCR assay. The source is immuneACCESS, and TCRdb retained only in-frame sequences with V and J called. Part of the clones is not carried over; for the studies checked, unresolved V genes explain less than half of this, and the remainder is unexplained. This sample holds more than 550,000 clones; approximately 87% were observed only once. Together, the top ten hold 0.0094% of the sample. Another study also made use of these data, one on human thymus T cells. Per the second study: The donors were immunologically healthy infants in Finland who had open corrective cardiac surgery for congenital heart defects. Thymus tissue was collected as surgical resects that were removed during corrective cardiac surgery. Both the thymic and the peripheral blood repertoires appeared to show biased V and J gene segment usage. According to the related research, thymic TCR repertoires were highly overlapping among unrelated individuals. TCR alpha and beta repertoires from fewer than ten infant thymus samples and four related peripheral blood samples were characterized in the study. The infant donors were roughly 6 to 244 days old, and the cohort included five to seven males and a couple of females. Thymocytes were mechanically released from the tissue and were stored as pellets of 10-30 million cells at -70 degrees C. A QIAsymphony instrument was used to extract genomic DNA from frozen cell pellets. The immunoSEQ multiplex PCR assay was used to amplify the TCRB and TCRAD loci from a standardized quantity of quality-controlled genomic DNA. The amplicons covered the V(D)J region and were long enough to include the CDR3 and to identify the V and J genes. The commercial immunoSEQ service was used to sequence amplicons on an Illumina platform. Primer bias and sequencing errors were corrected using previously described methods, and TCRAD and TCRB definitions followed the IMGT database. Repertoires were analysed with immunoSEQ Analyzer 3.0 and VDJTools, covering basic statistics, V/J segment usage, diversity estimates, rarefaction and pairwise overlap. To estimate diversity, the Chao1, ChaoE, Efron-Thisted, Shannon and inverse Simpson indices were applied, and diversity was also estimated on datasets down-sampled to the smallest sample. Repertoire overlap was determined by strict matching of CDR3 nucleotide sequence, V gene and J gene, and Jaccard-based multidimensional scaling clustering was applied. On average, roughly 890,000 unique TCRB clonotypes were obtained from thymus samples, compared with about 84,000 from blood samples.

Rearrangement joined TRBV6-7 to TRBJ2-3, with no confident D gene call. Being an ORF, TRBV6-7 has a function that is uncertain. The clonotype originates from a boy under three years old with a congenital heart defect. Donor details come from another sample of the same person, matched by shared clones. Sequenced input: thymocytes. The nucleotide sequence reads as follows: TGTGCCACCTTGACTAGCACAGATACGCAGTATTTT. It is translated as CATLTSTDTQYF.